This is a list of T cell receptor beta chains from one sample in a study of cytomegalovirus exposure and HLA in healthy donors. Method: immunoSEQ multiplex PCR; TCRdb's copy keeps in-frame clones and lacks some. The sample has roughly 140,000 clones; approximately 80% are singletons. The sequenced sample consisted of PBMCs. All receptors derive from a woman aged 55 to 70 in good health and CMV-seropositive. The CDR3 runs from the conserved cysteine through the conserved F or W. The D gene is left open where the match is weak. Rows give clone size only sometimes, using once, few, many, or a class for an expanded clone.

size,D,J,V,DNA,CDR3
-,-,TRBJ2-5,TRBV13,TGTGCCAGCAGCTTAGCCGGCAGCGAGGCGGAGACCCAGTACTTC,CASSLAGSEAETQYF
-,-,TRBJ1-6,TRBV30,TGTGCCTCGCGGAGGTTTGGGGATCATAATTCACCCCTCCACTTT,CASRRFGDHNSPLHF
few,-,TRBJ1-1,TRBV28,TGTGCCAGCAGTAGGAGTTACACTGAAGCTTTCTTT,CASSRSYTEAFF
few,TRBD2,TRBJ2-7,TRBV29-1,TGCAGAATGGCGGGAGGTCCTTTTAGGTTAGGGTACGACTACGAGCAGTACTTC,CRMAGGPFRLGYDYEQYF
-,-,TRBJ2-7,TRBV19,TGTGCCAGCACGGGCGGGCGGACCTACGAGCAGTACTTC,CASTGGRTYEQYF
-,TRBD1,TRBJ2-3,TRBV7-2,TGTGCCAGCAGCTCCTGGACAGGGGCAGATACGCAGTATTTT,CASSSWTGADTQYF
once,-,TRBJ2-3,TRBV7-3,TGTGCCAGCAGCTTATTGGGCCCCAGCACAGATACGCAGTATTTT,CASSLLGPSTDTQYF
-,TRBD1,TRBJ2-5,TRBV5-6,TGTGCCAGCAGCAGGGACAGGGGGCTTGGGACCCAGTACTTC,CASSRDRGLGTQYF
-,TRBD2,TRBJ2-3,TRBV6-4,TGTGCCAGCAGTGAATCTAGCGGGAAAAGGAATACGCAGTATTTT,CASSESSGKRNTQYF
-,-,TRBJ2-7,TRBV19,TGTGCCAGTAGGACTGGGGACACCTCGGGGTACGAGCAGTACTTC,CASRTGDTSGYEQYF
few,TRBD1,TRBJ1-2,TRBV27,TGTGCCAGGCCCCACAGGGGAAGTAACTATGGCTACACCTTC,CARPHRGSNYGYTF
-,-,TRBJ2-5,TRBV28,TGTGCCAGCAGTTTTTCGGAGAGCCTTGGGGAGACCCAGTACTTC,CASSFSESLGETQYF
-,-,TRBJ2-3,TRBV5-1,TGCGCCAGCAGCTTACAGGTCACGACAGATACGCAGTATTTT,CASSLQVTTDTQYF